This TCR beta chain was obtained from a study of shared clonotypes between healthy human individuals. Germline CDR1 MDHEN, CDR2 SYDVKM. The CDR3 is 18 residues long. The protocol was immunoSEQ multiplex PCR, while the TCRdb copy is restricted to in-frame clones and leaves out a portion. The table includes some 690,000 clones, about 92% detected once. As concerns this clone: Its target is not known.

Notes on the study in general: With a handful of donors compared, roughly 4.9% of naive CD4 clonotypes were shared.

The sequence came from a man aged 18 to 35 in good health. Some clones in this sample may be carry-over from other donors' samples. The chain recombines TRBV28 with TRBJ2-5; 8 positions match TRBD2. The J call may be incorrect, as the DNA end agrees better with TRBJ2-7. What was sequenced was memory CD8+ T cells from PBMCs. The subset is: CD45RO+ cells pooled with CCR7-negative TemRA cells. The chain's CDR3 is CASSPPRERESKSYEQYF. In DNA form, the CDR3 reads TGTGCCAGCAGTCCACCCCGTGAGCGGGAGTCCAAATCCTACGAGCAGTACTTC.